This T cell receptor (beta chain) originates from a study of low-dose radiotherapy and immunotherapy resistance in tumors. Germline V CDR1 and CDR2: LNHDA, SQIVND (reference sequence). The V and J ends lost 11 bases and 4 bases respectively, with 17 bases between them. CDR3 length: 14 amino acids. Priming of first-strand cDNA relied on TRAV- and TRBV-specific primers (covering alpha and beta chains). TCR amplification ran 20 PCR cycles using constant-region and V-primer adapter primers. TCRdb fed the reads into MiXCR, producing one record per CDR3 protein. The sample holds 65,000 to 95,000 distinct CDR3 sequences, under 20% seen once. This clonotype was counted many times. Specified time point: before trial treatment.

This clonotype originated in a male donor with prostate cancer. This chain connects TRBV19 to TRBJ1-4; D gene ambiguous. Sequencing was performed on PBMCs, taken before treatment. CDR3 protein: CACKSATHNEKLFF. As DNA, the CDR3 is TGTGCCTGCAAATCCGCAACCCATAATGAAAAACTGTTTTTT.